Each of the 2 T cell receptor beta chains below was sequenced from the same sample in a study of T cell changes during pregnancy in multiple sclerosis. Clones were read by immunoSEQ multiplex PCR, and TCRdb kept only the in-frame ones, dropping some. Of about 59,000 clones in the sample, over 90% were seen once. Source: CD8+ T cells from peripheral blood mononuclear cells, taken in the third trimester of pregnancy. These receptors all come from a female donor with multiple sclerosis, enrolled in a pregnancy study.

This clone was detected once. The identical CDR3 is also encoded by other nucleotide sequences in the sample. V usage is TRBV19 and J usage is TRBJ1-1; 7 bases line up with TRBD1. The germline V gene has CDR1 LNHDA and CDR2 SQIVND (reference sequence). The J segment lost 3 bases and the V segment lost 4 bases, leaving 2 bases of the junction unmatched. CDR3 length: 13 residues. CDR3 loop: CASSTGGDTEAFF. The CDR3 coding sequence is TGTGCCAGTAGTACAGGGGGAGACACTGAAGCTTTCTTT. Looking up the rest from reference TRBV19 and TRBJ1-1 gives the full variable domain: DGGITQSPKYLFRKEGQNVTLSCEQNLNHDAMYWYRQDPGQGLRLIYYSQIVNDFQKGDIAEGYSVSREKKESFPLTVTSAQKNPTAFYLCASSTGGDTEAFFGQGTRLTVV.

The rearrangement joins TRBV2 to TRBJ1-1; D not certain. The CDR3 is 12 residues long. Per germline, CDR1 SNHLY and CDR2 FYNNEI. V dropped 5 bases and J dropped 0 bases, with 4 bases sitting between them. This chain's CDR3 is CASSTVNTEAFF. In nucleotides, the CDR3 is TGTGCCAGCAGTACAGTGAACACTGAAGCTTTCTTT. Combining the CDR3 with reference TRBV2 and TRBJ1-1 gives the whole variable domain EPEVTQTPSHQVTQMGQEVILRCVPISNHLYFYWYRQILGQKVEFLVSFYNNEISEKSEIFDDQFSVERPDGSNFTLKIRSTKLEDSAMYFCASSTVNTEAFFGQGTRLTVV.